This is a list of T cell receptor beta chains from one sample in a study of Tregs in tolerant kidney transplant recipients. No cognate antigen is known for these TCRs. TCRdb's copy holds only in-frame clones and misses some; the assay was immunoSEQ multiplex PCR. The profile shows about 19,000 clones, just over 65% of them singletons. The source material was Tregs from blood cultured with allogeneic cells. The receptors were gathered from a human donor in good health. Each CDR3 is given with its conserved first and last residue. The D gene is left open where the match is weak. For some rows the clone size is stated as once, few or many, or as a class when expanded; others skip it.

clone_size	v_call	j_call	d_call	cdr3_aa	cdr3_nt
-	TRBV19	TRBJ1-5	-	CASSITDGSNQPQHF	TGTGCCAGTAGTATCACAGACGGGAGCAATCAGCCCCAGCATTTT
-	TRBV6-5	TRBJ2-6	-	CASSYEGPSGANVLTF	TGTGCCAGCAGTTATGAAGGTCCCTCTGGGGCCAACGTCCTGACTTTC
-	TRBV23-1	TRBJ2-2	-	CASSQSTPGDTGELFF	TGCGCCAGCAGTCAATCTACCCCAGGGGACACCGGGGAGCTGTTTTTT
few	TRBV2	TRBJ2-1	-	CASSVISGRAHEQFF	TGTGCCAGCAGTGTGATTTCGGGCAGGGCACATGAGCAGTTCTTC
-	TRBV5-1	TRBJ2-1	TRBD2	CASSLGLAKRFYNEQFF	TGCGCCAGCAGCTTGGGACTAGCGAAACGCTTCTACAATGAGCAGTTCTTC
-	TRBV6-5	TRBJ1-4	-	CASRRGGVGEKLFF	TGTGCCAGCAGACGAGGGGGGGTTGGCGAAAAACTGTTTTTT
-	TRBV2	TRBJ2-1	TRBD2	CASSDVLRWASGDNEQFF	TGTGCCAGCAGTGATGTGCTTCGGTGGGCTAGCGGGGACAATGAGCAGTTCTTC
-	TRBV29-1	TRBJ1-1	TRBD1	CSVRDRGEYTEAFF	TGCAGCGTCCGGGACAGGGGAGAATACACTGAAGCTTTCTTT
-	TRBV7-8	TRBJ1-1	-	CASSLAGGAAFF	TGTGCCAGCAGCTTAGCTGGGGGGGCAGCTTTCTTT
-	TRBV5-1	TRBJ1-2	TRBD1	CASSFSGTGLGYGYTF	TGCGCCAGCAGCTTTTCTGGGACAGGATTAGGCTATGGCTACACCTTC
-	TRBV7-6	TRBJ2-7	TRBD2	CASSHGLAGAYEQYF	TGTGCCAGCAGCCACGGACTAGCGGGGGCCTACGAGCAGTACTTC
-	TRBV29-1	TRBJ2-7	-	CSAGELDEQYF	TGCAGCGCGGGCGAACTAGACGAGCAGTACTTC
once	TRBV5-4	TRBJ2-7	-	CASSLESSAYEQYF	TGTGCCAGCAGCTTGGAGAGTAGCGCATACGAGCAGTACTTC